The T cell receptor beta chain described here comes from a study of OX40 agonist ivuxolimab in advanced cancers. Background on the study: In three patients, partial responses were observed, one with hepatocellular carcinoma and two with cutaneous melanoma. Study observations and caveats: Among the lowest peripheral clonal expansion occurred in 0.1-3.0 mg/kg partial responders. Fewer expanded clones were found on average in CD4+ than in CD8+ T cells.

Per germline, CDR1 SGHRS and CDR2 YFSETQ. The CDR3 runs 15 residues. V was clipped by 0 bases and J by 2 bases, with 10 bases between them. Profiling relied on immunoSEQ multiplex PCR, and the TCRdb table lists in-frame clones only, not all of them. The sample lists around 74,000 clones, about 90% occurring once. Note on this clone: The antigen is unknown.

The chain is built from TRBV5-1 and TRBJ2-3; D gene uncertain. This specimen was CD4+ or CD8+ T cells sorted from blood, taken in a trial of the OX40 agonist ivuxolimab. This TCR was recovered from an adult with an advanced solid tumor such as melanoma, head and neck, liver or kidney cancer. The CDR3 spells CASSLDTYYTDTQYF. The CDR3, as DNA: TGCGCCAGCAGCTTGGATACTTATTACACAGATACGCAGTATTTT.